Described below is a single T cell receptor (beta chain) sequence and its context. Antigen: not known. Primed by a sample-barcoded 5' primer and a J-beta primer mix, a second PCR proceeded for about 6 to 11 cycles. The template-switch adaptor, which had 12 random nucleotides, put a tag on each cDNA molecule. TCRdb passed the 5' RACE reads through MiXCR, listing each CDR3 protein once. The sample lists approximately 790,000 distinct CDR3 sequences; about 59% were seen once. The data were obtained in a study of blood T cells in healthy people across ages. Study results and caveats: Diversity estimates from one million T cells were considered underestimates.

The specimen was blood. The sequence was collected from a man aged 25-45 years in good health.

CDR3: CASSDGTGRNEQFF. As DNA, the CDR3 is TGTGCCAGCAGTGACGGGACAGGGAGGAATGAGCAGTTCTTC. This chain connects TRBV6-6 to TRBJ2-1; 9 bases match TRBD1. Germline loops: CDR1 MNHNY, CDR2 SVGAGI (reference sequence). This CDR3 is 14 amino acids long. V lost 5 bases, J lost 7 bases, and 6 bases stayed unmatched.